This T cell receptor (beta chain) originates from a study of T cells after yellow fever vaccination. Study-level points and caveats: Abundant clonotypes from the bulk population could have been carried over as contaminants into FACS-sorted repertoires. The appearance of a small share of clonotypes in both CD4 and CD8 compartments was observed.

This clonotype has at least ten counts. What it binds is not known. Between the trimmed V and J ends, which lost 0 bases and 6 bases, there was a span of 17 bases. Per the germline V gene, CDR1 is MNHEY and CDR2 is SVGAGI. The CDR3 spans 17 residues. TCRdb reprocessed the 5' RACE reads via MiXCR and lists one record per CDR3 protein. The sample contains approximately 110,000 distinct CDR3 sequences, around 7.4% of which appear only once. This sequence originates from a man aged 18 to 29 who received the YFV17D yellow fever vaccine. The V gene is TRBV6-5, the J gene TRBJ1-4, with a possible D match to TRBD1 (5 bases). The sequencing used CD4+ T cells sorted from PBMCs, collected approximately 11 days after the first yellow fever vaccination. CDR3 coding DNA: TGTGCCAGCAGTTACTCTTTTAAGGGGCGGTCGGATGAAAAACTGTTTTTT. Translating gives CASSYSFKGRSDEKLFF.